This T cell receptor (beta chain) was documented in a study of early T cells in non-severe SARS-CoV-2 infection. Germline V gene data show CDR1 as LNHDA and CDR2 as SQIVND (reference sequence). V lost 9 bases and J lost 4, with 15 bases in between. The CDR3 contains 14 residues. Each single cDNA molecule received a unique molecular identifier. Via MiXCR, TCRdb re-called the 5' RACE reads, giving one row per CDR3 protein. This sample yields more than 75,000 distinct CDR3 sequences, of which less than 15% are seen a single time; 5.5% to 7.5% belongs to the top ten. The sequencing sample was made of whole blood. This chain connects TRBV19 to TRBJ1-4, with D unclear. The TCR sequence derives from an adult who was a healthcare worker with PCR-confirmed SARS-CoV-2 infection or an uninfected control (not recorded which). CDR3 nucleotides: TGTGCCAGCAGTGAGGGCAGATTTAATGAAAAACTGTTTTTT. It yields the protein CASSEGRFNEKLFF.